This T cell receptor (beta chain) was captured by sequencing in a study of blood T cell repertoires in COVID-19 (TCRdb year 2020). Regarding the complete study: Samples covering the acute and convalescent phases of COVID-19 were provided by collaborators in the United States, Italy and Spain. The prospective study material was composed of cDNA or gDNA derived from T cells, B-cell-depleted T cells, or PBMCs. The dataset comprised deeply sampled blood TCRbeta repertoires from subjects exposed to, actively infected with, or recovered from COVID-19. The repertoires were released in a freely available public database meant as a resource for research on the immune response to SARS-CoV-2. The samples were drawn from two sources: the first 160 participants of the ongoing ImmuneRACE study, and 1,200 or so subjects contributed by 6 global collaborators. A de-identified subject ID, COVID-19 status, age in years and sex were almost always included in the sample metadata. Where available, HLA class I and class II types were obtained from metadata supplied by the sample provider rather than from assay-based typing.

TCRbeta CDR3 regions were amplified from genomic DNA using the immunoSEQ Assay, a bias-controlled multiplex PCR. Per the source publication's procedure: The number of nucleated cells in each sample was estimated from the amplification of reference gene primers within the assay. To quantify the absolute abundance of each unique TCRbeta CDR3 rearrangement, sequence reads were collapsed and filtered. Productive Simpson clonality was computed per sample as the square root of Simpson's diversity index over productive rearrangements. TCRdb's version of the immuneACCESS table is confined to in-frame rearrangements and falls short of the full clone set. An unresolved V gene accounts for under half of the shortfall where checked; the remainder is of unknown origin. The V and J calls and clone size were taken over from that table, and D and trimming were inferred from the DNA. The sample table holds around 50,000 clones, of which roughly 93% were seen once. The ten most abundant clones make up roughly 1% of the sample.

The study at large found these results: Clinical and demographic metadata were provided uncurated, with the amount varying by source and participant.

Taken from the germline V gene, the CDR1 and CDR2 loops are MDHEN and SYDVKM. V is clipped by 3 bases and J by 0 bases, and the sequence between their germline boundaries is 8 bases long. Inclusive of the bounding cysteine and phenylalanine, the CDR3 is 14 residues long. Only the CDR3 DNA stays, 42 bases, in frame from base 1. A word on this clone: Its antigen is currently not known. No clone much larger than this one lies a single base away; base qualities are absent.

One collaborating source in Seattle enrolled patients during active infection and followed them longitudinally through the course of disease. Whole blood was collected in K2EDTA tubes by collaborating institutions according to the institutions' own protocols. For TCRbeta analysis, collaborator samples were shipped as frozen whole blood, as isolated PBMCs, or as DNA extracted from either sample type. Sequenced sample: peripheral blood. This receptor chain uses TRBV28 and TRBJ1-2; perhaps TRBD1 is the D gene, with 5 bases matching. This receptor was obtained from a man in his sixties with COVID-19, enrolled during active disease. At the DNA level, the sequence is TGTGCCAGCAGTTTCACGGGGGCTAACTATGGCTACACCTTC. Translated, it reads CASSFTGANYGYTF.